This T cell receptor (beta chain) derives from a study of blood T cells in healthy people across ages. This clonotype showed up just once. This CDR3 has 15 residues. Germline V gene lookup returns CDR1 MNHEY and CDR2 SVGEGT. Per-sample yields of isolated PBMCs were at least 6 million. Primed by a sample-barcoded 5' primer and a J-beta primer mix, a second PCR proceeded for 7 to 11 cycles. The authors tagged each cDNA molecule using a template-switch adaptor with 12 random nucleotides. One entry per CDR3 protein results from TCRdb running MiXCR on the 5' RACE reads. The sample records 850,000 to 1,300,000 distinct CDR3 sequences, roughly 45% being singletons.

Source material: blood. This TCR derives from a woman aged 60-75 years in good health. The rearrangement links TRBV6-2 or TRBV6-3 to TRBJ2-5; D is undetermined. TRBJ2-7 matches the DNA end more closely, so the J call is doubtful. CDR3 in DNA: TGTGCCAGCAGTTACTCTCAGGTTACCCGTCTCGAGCAGTACTTC. Translation gives CASSYSQVTRLEQYF.